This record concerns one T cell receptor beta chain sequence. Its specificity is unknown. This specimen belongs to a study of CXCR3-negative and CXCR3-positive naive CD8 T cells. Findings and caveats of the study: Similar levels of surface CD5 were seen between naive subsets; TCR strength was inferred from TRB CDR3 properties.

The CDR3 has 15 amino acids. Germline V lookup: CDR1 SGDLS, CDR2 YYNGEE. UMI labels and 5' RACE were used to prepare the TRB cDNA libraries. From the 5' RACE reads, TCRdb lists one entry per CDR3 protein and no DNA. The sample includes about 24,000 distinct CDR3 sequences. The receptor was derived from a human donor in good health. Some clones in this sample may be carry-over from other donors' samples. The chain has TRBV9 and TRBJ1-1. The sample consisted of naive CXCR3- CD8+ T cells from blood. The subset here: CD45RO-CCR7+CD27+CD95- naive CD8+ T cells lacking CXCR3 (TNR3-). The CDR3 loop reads CASSVGYYMNTEAFF.